These T cell receptor beta chains were read from a single sample in a study of blood T cells in healthy people across ages. Using its own MiXCR run on the 5' RACE reads, TCRdb lists one record per CDR3 protein. The data show fewer than 800,000 distinct CDR3 sequences, approximately 50% seen once. Source material: blood. The receptors derive from an older woman in good health. Both conserved end residues are trimmed from each CDR3. Part of the rows lack a size; the others show once, few, many or a class for expanded clones.

j_call: TRBJ2-7; v_call: TRBV7-8; clone_size: NA; cdr3_aa: ASQNGGLAYGYEQY
j_call: TRBJ1-2; v_call: TRBV7-2; clone_size: NA; cdr3_aa: ASSSGTGDYDYT
j_call: TRBJ2-1; v_call: TRBV29-1; clone_size: few; cdr3_aa: SVRDSSYNEQF
j_call: TRBJ2-7; v_call: TRBV7-2; clone_size: NA; cdr3_aa: ASSRTFTGLVKAYEQY
j_call: TRBJ2-5; v_call: TRBV24-1; clone_size: NA; cdr3_aa: ATSDIAGTGGKSEQY
j_call: TRBJ2-5; v_call: TRBV28; clone_size: many; cdr3_aa: ASSLGEVDQETQY
j_call: TRBJ2-7; v_call: TRBV4-3; clone_size: NA; cdr3_aa: AINSRGYIIYEQY
j_call: TRBJ2-1; v_call: TRBV2; clone_size: NA; cdr3_aa: ASSGLAEHNEQF
j_call: TRBJ2-5; v_call: TRBV4-3; clone_size: NA; cdr3_aa: ASSQDLGTSGKETQY
j_call: TRBJ1-1; v_call: TRBV20-1; clone_size: NA; cdr3_aa: SAVRTDNTEAF
j_call: TRBJ2-5; v_call: TRBV9; clone_size: few; cdr3_aa: ASSVEPGGRGY
j_call: TRBJ1-2; v_call: TRBV29-1; clone_size: few; cdr3_aa: SAGTGGLGYT
j_call: TRBJ2-7; v_call: TRBV29-1; clone_size: NA; cdr3_aa: SVEVRNEQY